The sequence of this T cell receptor beta chain was determined in a study of cytomegalovirus exposure and HLA in healthy donors. Study outcomes and limitations: First-cohort TCR clusters tended to co-occur in the roughly 130 validation repertoires, a later analysis found. Rare sequences made up most TCRs, while some public TCRs were found in many donors.

This table comes from immunoSEQ multiplex PCR, and its TCRdb copy is limited to in-frame clones, with some not included. The table includes around 230,000 clones, 86% detected once. Looked up from germline, CDR1 is ENHRY and CDR2 is SYGVKD. The V segment lost 2 bases and the J segment 4 bases; nucleotides outside the gene matches: 5. The CDR3 consists of 16 residues. Donors came from a validation cohort of over a hundred subjects, distinct from the first 666-subject cohort. About this clone itself: Its antigen remains unidentified.

This sequence was found in a woman in her 30s in good health and CMV-seropositive. This chain uses TRBV10-3 with TRBJ2-3; TRBD1 aligns across 11 bases. The specimen sequenced was PBMCs. The CDR3 reads CAISEGRTGGADTQYF. CDR3 nucleotide sequence: TGTGCCATCAGTGAGGGTCGGACAGGGGGCGCAGATACGCAGTATTTT.